The 22 T cell receptor beta chains below come from one sample, sequenced in a study of blood T cell repertoires in COVID-19. Repertoires were generated with immunoSEQ multiplex PCR, while TCRdb's copy carries only in-frame clones and drops some. Of fewer than 250,000 clones in the sample, 70% to 85% were seen once. Sample: peripheral blood. These receptors were taken from a woman aged 45-60 years with acute or convalescent COVID-19.

The J gene is TRBJ2-5, the V gene TRBV29-1; possibly TRBD2 for D (5 bases). This CDR3 spans 14 amino acids. Looked up from germline, CDR1 is SQVTM and CDR2 is ANQGSEA. V was clipped by 4 bases and J by 4 bases, with 16 bases between them. For the CDR3, the DNA is TGCAGCGTTGTAGGAAGTGACGGAGGAGAGACCCAGTACTTC. As protein: CSVVGSDGGETQYF.

This clone was detected once. The chain couples TRBV6-2 or TRBV6-3 to TRBJ2-5, with D perhaps matching TRBD1 (6 bases). Trimming shortened V by 4 bases and J by 5 bases, and 17 bases separated the two germline ends. Germline V lookup: CDR1 MNHEY, CDR2 SVGEGT. This CDR3 spans 15 amino acids. CDR3 amino acids: CASSSNRVYVETQYF. CDR3 in DNA: TGTGCCAGCAGTTCTAACAGGGTATACGTGGAGACCCAGTACTTC.

This chain connects TRBV3-1 (or the pseudogene TRBV3-2) to TRBJ2-1, with TRBD1 matching 7 bases. The germline V gene has CDR1 LGHDT and CDR2 YNNKEL (reference sequence). After removal of 5 bases from V and 7 bases from J, the junction contained 14 bases not matched to a gene. The CDR3 runs to 16 residues. CDR3 in DNA: TGTGCCAGCAGCGTAGAACAGGGGCCGGGAAGGAATGAGCAGTTCTTC. Protein: CASSVEQGPGRNEQFF.

This sequence joins TRBV19 and TRBJ1-5, with D possibly TRBD1 on 5 matching bases. V was clipped by 5 bases and J by 3 bases, with 14 bases between them. In germline, CDR1 is LNHDA, CDR2 SQIVND (reference sequence). This CDR3 comprises 15 residues. The CDR3 loop reads CASSAGRNLNQPQHF. The CDR3 DNA follows: TGTGCCAGTAGTGCGGGACGGAACCTCAATCAGCCCCAGCATTTT.

This clone came up a few times. This chain uses TRBV5-8 with TRBJ1-4; the D gene is possibly TRBD1 (6 bases). Deletions cut 1 base from V and 8 bases from J, with 9 bases between. Germline loops: CDR1 SGHTS, CDR2 YDEGEE. This CDR3 contains 13 residues. This CDR3 reads CASSLSGQEKLFF. CDR3 nucleotides: TGTGCCAGCAGCTTGTCGGGACAAGAAAAACTGTTTTTT. The full variable domain, in which reference TRBV5-8 and TRBJ1-4 provide the parts outside the CDR3, is EAGVTQSPTHLIKTRGQQATLRCSPISGHTSVYWYQQALGLGLQFLLWYDEGEERNRGNFPPRFSGRQFPNYSSELNVNALELEDSALYLCASSLSGQEKLFFGSGTQLSVL.

The rearrangement links TRBV24-1 to TRBJ2-5; no definite D call. V lost 1 base, J lost 1 base, and 6 bases lay in between. There are 14 residues in the CDR3. In germline, CDR1 is KGHDR, CDR2 SFDVKD. CDR3 amino acids: CATSDFGSQETQYF. The CDR3 DNA reads as TGTGCCACCAGTGATTTTGGCAGCCAAGAGACCCAGTACTTC.

The table lists this clone with a few counts. V gene TRBV11-2 combines with J gene TRBJ1-6, with TRBD1 as a possible D gene (5 bases). V was cut by 1 base and J by 5 bases, with 12 bases left in between. Germline assignment: CDR1 SGHAT and CDR2 FQNNGV. The CDR3 length is 16 residues. This chain's CDR3 is CASSLVPRQNNSPLHF. In DNA form, the CDR3 reads TGTGCCAGCAGCTTAGTCCCCCGACAGAATAATTCACCCCTCCACTTT.

The chain joins TRBV18 to TRBJ1-5; D is possibly TRBD1 (6 bases). The CDR3 runs to 15 residues. Trimming took 3 bases from V and 7 from J, leaving 16 bases between them. Per germline, CDR1 KGHSH and CDR2 LQKENI. The CDR3 DNA is TGTGCCAGCTCACCCGGGCAGGGGATGGTCCAGCCCCAGCATTTT. Its translation is CASSPGQGMVQPQHF.

In its sample, this clone was seen a few times. The J gene is TRBJ2-7, the V gene TRBV9, with 12 bases aligning to TRBD2. Losses at the gene ends were 0 bases for V and 7 bases for J; bases not matched to a gene: 8. CDR1 is SGDLS, CDR2 YYNGEE, per germline. This CDR3 contains 16 residues. The CDR3 DNA sequence: TGTGCCAGCAGCGTAGAGCCTAGCGGGAGGGGCGAGGAGCAGTACTTC. Encoded protein: CASSVEPSGRGEEQYF.

The genes are TRBV21-1 and TRBJ1-4; the table's D call of TRBD1 was not tested on the DNA. TRBV21-1 is a pseudogene. The CDR3 totals 19 residues. This CDR3 is CASSKASPSGTGDDEKLFF. The DNA for the CDR3 is TGTGCCAGCAGCAAAGCCTCTCCCTCCGGGACAGGGGACGATGAAAAACTGTTTTTT.

This clone was seen just once. The chain uses TRBV19 and TRBJ2-7; 10 bases are a match to TRBD1. The CDR3 loop spans 16 amino acids. Germline values: CDR1 LNHDA, CDR2 SQIVND (reference sequence). The J segment lost 3 bases and the V segment lost 4 bases, leaving 9 bases of the junction unmatched. The CDR3 sequence: CASSTHPGQGNYEQYF. The CDR3 DNA reads as TGTGCCAGTAGTACCCACCCGGGACAGGGGAACTACGAGCAGTACTTC.

To note about this clone: Different DNA sequences within this sample yield the same CDR3. This rearrangement joins TRBV18 to TRBJ2-7, with D unclear. Germline CDR1 reads KGHSH; CDR2 reads LQKENI. V was shortened by 3 bases and J by 1 base, with 4 bases between the two germline ends. The CDR3 sequence is 12 residues long. The CDR3: CASSPNSYEQYF. CDR3 in DNA: TGTGCCAGCTCACCTAATTCCTACGAGCAGTACTTC.

The chain combines TRBV4-2 with TRBJ2-4, with D perhaps matching TRBD2 (6 bases). From germline, CDR1 is LGHNA and CDR2 YNFKEQ. Deletions cut 3 bases from V and 2 bases from J, with 8 bases between. The CDR3 has 14 amino acids. DNA for the CDR3: TGTGCCAGCAGCCAGGGGGGTACCAAAAACATTCAGTACTTC. The encoded protein is CASSQGGTKNIQYF.

The rearrangement links TRBV2 to TRBJ2-1, with 7 bases that match TRBD2. The CDR3 spans 12 residues. V dropped 8 bases and J dropped 2; count of bases not matched to a gene: 0. Germline CDR1 SNHLY, CDR2 FYNNEI. CDR3 protein: CASGGAYNEQFF. The CDR3 DNA follows: TGTGCCAGCGGGGGGGCCTACAATGAGCAGTTCTTC. Full variable domain (remainder filled in from reference TRBV2 and TRBJ2-1): EPEVTQTPSHQVTQMGQEVILRCVPISNHLYFYWYRQILGQKVEFLVSFYNNEISEKSEIFDDQFSVERPDGSNFTLKIRSTKLEDSAMYFCASGGAYNEQFFGPGTRLTVL.

This chain connects TRBV28 to TRBJ1-5; D gene ambiguous. Germline lookup yields CDR1 MDHEN and CDR2 SYDVKM. V was pared by 5 bases and J by 4 bases, with 9 bases between. This CDR3 region has 13 residues. The DNA of the CDR3 is TGTGCCAGCAGTCCCCCCGTAAATCAGCCCCAGCATTTT. Its protein product is CASSPPVNQPQHF.

In its sample, this clone was seen a few times. The chain carries TRBV6-2 or TRBV6-3 and TRBJ2-2; 11 bases fit TRBD2. The CDR3 spans 20 residues. Trimming cost V 4 bases and J 0 bases; bases outside gene matches: 13. Germline CDR1 reads MNHEY; CDR2 reads SVGEGT. CDR3 protein: CASSFSPLAGGRTNTGELFF. CDR3 DNA sequence: TGTGCCAGCAGTTTCTCGCCTCTAGCGGGGGGCCGGACGAACACCGGGGAGCTGTTTTTT.

The rearrangement links TRBV18 to TRBJ1-5; no clear D gene. The CDR3 totals 13 residues. Per the germline V gene, CDR1 is KGHSH and CDR2 is LQKENI. Trimming cost V 6 bases and J 3 bases, with 9 bases left between them. Here the CDR3 reads CASSQTTNQPQHF. CDR3 in DNA: TGTGCCAGCTCCCAAACTACCAATCAGCCCCAGCATTTT.

Only a few counts were recorded for this clone. This chain connects TRBV6-5 to TRBJ1-5; TRBD1 might be the D (6 bases). The CDR3 spans 13 residues. The V gene lost 8 bases and the J gene lost 6 bases, with 14 bases spanning the gap. The germline V gene encodes CDR1 MNHEY and CDR2 SVGAGI. As DNA, the CDR3 is TGTGCCAGCGCAGGGGAATTCGGTCAGCCCCAGCATTTT. As protein: CASAGEFGQPQHF.

The chain couples TRBV18 to TRBJ1-1; D gene uncertain. The germline gives CDR1 KGHSH, CDR2 LQKENI. V was clipped by 5 bases and J by 3 bases, with 13 bases between them. The CDR3 extends over 14 amino acids. The CDR3 DNA reads as TGTGCCAGCTCATCTTCTCGAGGCGACACTGAAGCTTTCTTT. It encodes CASSSSRGDTEAFF.

This chain uses TRBV7-2 with TRBJ1-1; 9 bases match TRBD1. This CDR3 has 16 amino acids. Germline V gives CDR1 SGHTA, CDR2 FQGNSA. V lost 6 bases and J lost 6; bases outside the gene matches: 14. DNA of the CDR3: TGTGCCAGCAGTCACAGGGGGCAGAGGGGAAGAGCTGAAGCTTTCTTT. Translating gives CASSHRGQRGRAEAFF. Filled out from reference TRBV7-2 and TRBJ1-1, the complete variable domain reads GAGVSQSPSNKVTEKGKDVELRCDPISGHTALYWYRQSLGQGLEFLIYFQGNSAPDKSGLPSDRFSAERTGGSVSTLTIQRTQQEDSAVYLCASSHRGQRGRAEAFFGQGTRLTVV.

The chain carries TRBV19 and TRBJ1-5; TRBD1 might be the D (6 bases). Germline V lookup: CDR1 LNHDA, CDR2 SQIVND (reference sequence). This CDR3 has 13 amino acids. V lost 4 bases and J lost 5, with 9 bases in between. CDR3 in amino acids: CASSRDTHQPQHF. As DNA, the CDR3 is TGTGCCAGTAGTAGGGACACCCATCAGCCCCAGCATTTT. The variable domain in full, with the rest retrieved from reference TRBV19 and TRBJ1-5, is DGGITQSPKYLFRKEGQNVTLSCEQNLNHDAMYWYRQDPGQGLRLIYYSQIVNDFQKGDIAEGYSVSREKKESFPLTVTSAQKNPTAFYLCASSRDTHQPQHFGDGTRLSIL.

The chain employs TRBV7-2 and TRBJ2-7; TRBD2 might be the D (5 bases). Germline V gene sequence: CDR1 SGHTA, CDR2 FQGNSA. Trimming left V 6 bases short and J 3 bases short, with 12 bases between. The CDR3 sequence is 13 residues long. The chain's CDR3 is CASRPRAGYEQYF. The DNA for the CDR3 is TGTGCCAGCAGGCCTCGGGCGGGCTACGAGCAGTACTTC.